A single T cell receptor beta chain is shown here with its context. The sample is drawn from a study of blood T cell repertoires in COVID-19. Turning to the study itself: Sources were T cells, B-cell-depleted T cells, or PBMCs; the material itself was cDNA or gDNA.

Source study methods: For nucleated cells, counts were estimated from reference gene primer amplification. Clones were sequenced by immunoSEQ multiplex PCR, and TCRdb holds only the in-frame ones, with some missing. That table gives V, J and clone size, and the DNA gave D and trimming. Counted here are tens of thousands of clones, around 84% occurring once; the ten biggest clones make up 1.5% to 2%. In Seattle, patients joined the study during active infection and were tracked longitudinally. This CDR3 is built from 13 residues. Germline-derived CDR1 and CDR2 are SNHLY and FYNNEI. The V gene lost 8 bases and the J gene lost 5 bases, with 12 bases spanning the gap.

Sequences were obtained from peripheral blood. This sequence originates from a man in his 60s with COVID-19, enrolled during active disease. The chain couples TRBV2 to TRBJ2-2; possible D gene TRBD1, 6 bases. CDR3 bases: TGTGCCAGCGGACACAGGGTTACCGGGGAGCTGTTTTTT. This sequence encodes CASGHRVTGELFF. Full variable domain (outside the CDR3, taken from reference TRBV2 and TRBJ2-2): EPEVTQTPSHQVTQMGQEVILRCVPISNHLYFYWYRQILGQKVEFLVSFYNNEISEKSEIFDDQFSVERPDGSNFTLKIRSTKLEDSAMYFCASGHRVTGELFFGEGSRLTVL.